A single sample gave rise to the 10 T cell receptor beta chains below, sequenced in a study of blood T cell repertoires in COVID-19. The assay was immunoSEQ multiplex PCR, and TCRdb's table has in-frame clones only and misses some. The data hold 100,000 to 150,000 clones, with 77% observed a single time. The material sequenced was peripheral blood. Every receptor here comes from a human donor in a cohort sampled during active COVID-19.

The CDR3 sequence is CAWKIPDNSPLHF. The CDR3 DNA reads as TGTGCCTGGAAGATCCCGGATAATTCACCCCTCCACTTT. The chain employs TRBV30 and TRBJ1-6; D not resolved. Germline assignment: CDR1 GTSNPN and CDR2 SVGIG (reference sequence). Trimming shortened V by 4 bases and J by 5 bases, and 9 bases separated the two germline ends. The CDR3 spans 13 residues.

This clone was observed a handful of times. Other nucleotide sequences in the sample specify the same CDR3. This chain joins TRBV5-1 and TRBJ1-1; the D gene is possibly TRBD1 (5 bases). Trimming took off 0 bases at V and 4 bases at J, with 7 bases between the two ends. Germline V lookup: CDR1 SGHRS, CDR2 YFSETQ. The CDR3 consists of 13 residues. In nucleotides, the CDR3 is TGCGCCAGCAGCTTGGTCCAGGGCACTGAAGCTTTCTTT. Translating it yields CASSLVQGTEAFF.

This clone appeared a single time. The rearrangement uses TRBV9 and TRBJ2-5; D remains ambiguous. Germline lookup yields CDR1 SGDLS and CDR2 YYNGEE. Deletions cut 1 base from V and 5 bases from J, with 12 bases between. CDR3 length: 14 residues. The CDR3 bases are TGTGCCAGCAGCGTACATTCTAGGTGGGAGACCCAGTACTTC. Protein sequence: CASSVHSRWETQYF.

The chain employs TRBV5-1 and TRBJ1-1; D is undetermined. The V end was cut by 2 bases, the J end by 0 bases, with 8 bases between. CDR3 length: 14 amino acids. The germline V gene encodes CDR1 SGHRS and CDR2 YFSETQ. CDR3 region: CASSFLDMNTEAFF. Written as DNA, the CDR3 is TGCGCCAGCAGCTTTCTCGACATGAACACTGAAGCTTTCTTT.

In its sample, this clone was seen a few times. The chain couples TRBV4-1 to TRBJ2-7; the D gene is possibly TRBD1 (5 bases). CDR3 length: 14 amino acids. Germline V lookup: CDR1 MGHRA, CDR2 YSYEKL. Deletions cut 0 bases from V and 3 bases from J, with 9 bases between. CDR3 sequence (DNA): TGCGCCAGCAGCCAAGATCCCCAGGGCTACGAGCAGTACTTC. Encoded protein: CASSQDPQGYEQYF.

This sequence joins TRBV5-6 and TRBJ2-7, with unresolved D. This CDR3 has 12 residues. Trimming pared 4 bases from V and 5 bases from J, leaving 10 bases between. Germline values: CDR1 SGHDT, CDR2 YYEEEE. The CDR3 region is CASSTENHEQYF. In DNA, the CDR3 is TGTGCCAGCAGCACCGAGAACCACGAGCAGTACTTC. The whole variable domain, remainder taken from reference TRBV5-6 and TRBJ2-7, is DAGVTQSPTHLIKTRGQQVTLRCSPKSGHDTVSWYQQALGQGPQFIFQYYEEEERQRGNFPDRFSGHQFPNYSSELNVNALLLGDSALYLCASSTENHEQYFGPGTRLTVT.

The chain has TRBV7-6 and TRBJ2-7; TRBD2 might be the D (5 bases). Germline V gene data show CDR1 as SGHVS and CDR2 as FNYEAQ. The length of the CDR3 is 12 residues. Trimming shortened V by 1 base and J by 7 bases, and 8 bases separated the two germline ends. Here the CDR3 DNA reads TGTGCCAGCAGCTTAGGTGAGGGTGAGCAGTACTTC. Its protein is CASSLGEGEQYF.

The CDR3 region has the DNA TGTGCCAGCACCCCGGGGAGGGATCAGCCCCAGCATTTT. This codes for CASTPGRDQPQHF. The gene calls are TRBV6-6 and TRBJ1-5; D is uncertain. The germline CDR1 and CDR2 sequences are MNHNY and SVGAGI (reference sequence). CDR3 length: 13 residues. The V end was cut by 7 bases, the J end by 5 bases, with 12 bases between.

The table lists this clone with a few counts. V is TRBV27 and J is TRBJ2-7; 7 nucleotides line up with TRBD1. Germline V gene sequence: CDR1 MNHEY, CDR2 SMNVEV (reference sequence). The CDR3 has 15 amino acids. Trimming removed 0 bases from V and 3 bases from J; junction bases left unmatched: 5. In nucleotides, the CDR3 is TGTGCCAGCAGTTTATCCGGTCGGGACAGCTACGAGCAGTACTTC. Amino acids: CASSLSGRDSYEQYF.

This clone appeared a single time. The chain links TRBV28 to TRBJ2-2, with TRBD2 matching 8 bases. J lost 5 bases, V lost 2 bases, and 1 base had no gene match. The CDR3 totals 14 residues. Germline values: CDR1 MDHEN, CDR2 SYDVKM. CDR3 sequence: CASSLGLATGELFF. CDR3 DNA sequence: TGTGCCAGCAGTTTAGGACTAGCTACCGGGGAGCTGTTTTTT.